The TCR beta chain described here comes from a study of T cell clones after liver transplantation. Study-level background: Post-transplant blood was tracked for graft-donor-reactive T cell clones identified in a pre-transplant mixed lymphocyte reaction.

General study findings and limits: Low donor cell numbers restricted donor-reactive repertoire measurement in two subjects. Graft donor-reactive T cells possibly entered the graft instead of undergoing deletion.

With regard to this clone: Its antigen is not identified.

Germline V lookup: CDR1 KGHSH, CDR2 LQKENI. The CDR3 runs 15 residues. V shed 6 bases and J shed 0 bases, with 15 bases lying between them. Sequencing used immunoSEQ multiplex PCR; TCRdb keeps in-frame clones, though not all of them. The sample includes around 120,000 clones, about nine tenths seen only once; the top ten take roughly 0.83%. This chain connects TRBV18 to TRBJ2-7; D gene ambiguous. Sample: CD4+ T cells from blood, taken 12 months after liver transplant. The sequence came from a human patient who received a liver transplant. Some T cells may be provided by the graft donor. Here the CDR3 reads CASSERRGDSYEQYF. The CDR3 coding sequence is TGTGCCAGCTCTGAAAGACGAGGCGACTCCTACGAGCAGTACTTC.